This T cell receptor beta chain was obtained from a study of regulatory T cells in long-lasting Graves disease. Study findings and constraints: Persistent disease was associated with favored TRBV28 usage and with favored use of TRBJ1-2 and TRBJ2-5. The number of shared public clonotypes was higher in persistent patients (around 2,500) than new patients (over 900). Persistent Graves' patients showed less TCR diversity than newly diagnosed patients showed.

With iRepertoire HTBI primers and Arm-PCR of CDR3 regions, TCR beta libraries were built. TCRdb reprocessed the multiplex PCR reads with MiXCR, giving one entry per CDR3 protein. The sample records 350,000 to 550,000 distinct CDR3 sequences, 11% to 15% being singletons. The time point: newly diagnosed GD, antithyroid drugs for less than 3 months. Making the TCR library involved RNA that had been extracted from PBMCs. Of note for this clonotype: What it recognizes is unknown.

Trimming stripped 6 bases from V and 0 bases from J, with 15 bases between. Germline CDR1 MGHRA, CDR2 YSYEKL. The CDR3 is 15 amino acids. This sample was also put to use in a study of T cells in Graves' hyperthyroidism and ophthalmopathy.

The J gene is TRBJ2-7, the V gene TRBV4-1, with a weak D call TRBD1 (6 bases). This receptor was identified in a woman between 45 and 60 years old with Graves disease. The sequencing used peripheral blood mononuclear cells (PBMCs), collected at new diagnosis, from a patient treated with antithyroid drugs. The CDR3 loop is CASRSTDRSSYEQYF. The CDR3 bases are TGCGCCAGCAGGTCTACGGACAGAAGCTCCTACGAGCAGTACTTC.